The clone carrying this TCR beta chain came up once. The sample comes from a study of OX40 agonist ivuxolimab in advanced cancers. Sequencing used immunoSEQ multiplex PCR; TCRdb keeps in-frame clones, though not all of them. Of about 43,000 clones in the sample, around 90% were seen once. This TCR was recovered from an adult with an advanced solid tumor such as melanoma, head and neck, liver or kidney cancer. This specimen consisted of CD4+ or CD8+ T cells sorted from blood, obtained in a trial of the OX40 agonist ivuxolimab.

The CDR3 loop is CASSPRQGRWYEQYF. The CDR3 region has the DNA TGTGCCAGCAGCCCTCGACAGGGAAGGTGGTACGAGCAGTACTTC. The chain couples TRBV7-9 to TRBJ2-7; 7 bases fit TRBD1. V shed 5 bases and J 4 bases; nucleotides not matched to a gene: 11. The CDR3 spans 15 residues. Germline V CDR1 and CDR2: SEHNR, FQNEAQ (reference sequence).